This entry describes one T cell receptor beta chain. Its antigen is as yet unknown. This sample was taken from a study of T cell responses to AZD1222 COVID-19 vaccine. Overall study findings and caveats: Vaccine-associated CD4 TCRs ranged over spike, dominating at 160-218 and 743-854. Spike-specific TCR breadth and depth grew following two AZD1222 doses. There were mostly white British donors and more females than males, and clonal diversity was possibly underestimated.

Data came from immunoSEQ multiplex PCR; TCRdb stores just in-frame clones and leaves some out. In the table there are 150,000 to 180,000 clones, 86% of which are singletons. CDR3 length equals 15 residues. After removal of 2 bases from V and 3 bases from J, the junction contained 6 bases not matched to a gene. Germline lookup yields CDR1 SGHKS and CDR2 YYEKEE (reference sequence). The chain links TRBV5-5 to TRBJ2-7, with 9 bases matching TRBD1. The sequences come from peripheral blood, collected on day 0 of MenACWY control vaccination. The source of this sequence is an adult in good health. CDR3 amino acids: CASSFSGGQGYEQYF. Written as DNA, the CDR3 is TGTGCCAGCAGCTTTTCGGGGGGACAGGGCTACGAGCAGTACTTC.